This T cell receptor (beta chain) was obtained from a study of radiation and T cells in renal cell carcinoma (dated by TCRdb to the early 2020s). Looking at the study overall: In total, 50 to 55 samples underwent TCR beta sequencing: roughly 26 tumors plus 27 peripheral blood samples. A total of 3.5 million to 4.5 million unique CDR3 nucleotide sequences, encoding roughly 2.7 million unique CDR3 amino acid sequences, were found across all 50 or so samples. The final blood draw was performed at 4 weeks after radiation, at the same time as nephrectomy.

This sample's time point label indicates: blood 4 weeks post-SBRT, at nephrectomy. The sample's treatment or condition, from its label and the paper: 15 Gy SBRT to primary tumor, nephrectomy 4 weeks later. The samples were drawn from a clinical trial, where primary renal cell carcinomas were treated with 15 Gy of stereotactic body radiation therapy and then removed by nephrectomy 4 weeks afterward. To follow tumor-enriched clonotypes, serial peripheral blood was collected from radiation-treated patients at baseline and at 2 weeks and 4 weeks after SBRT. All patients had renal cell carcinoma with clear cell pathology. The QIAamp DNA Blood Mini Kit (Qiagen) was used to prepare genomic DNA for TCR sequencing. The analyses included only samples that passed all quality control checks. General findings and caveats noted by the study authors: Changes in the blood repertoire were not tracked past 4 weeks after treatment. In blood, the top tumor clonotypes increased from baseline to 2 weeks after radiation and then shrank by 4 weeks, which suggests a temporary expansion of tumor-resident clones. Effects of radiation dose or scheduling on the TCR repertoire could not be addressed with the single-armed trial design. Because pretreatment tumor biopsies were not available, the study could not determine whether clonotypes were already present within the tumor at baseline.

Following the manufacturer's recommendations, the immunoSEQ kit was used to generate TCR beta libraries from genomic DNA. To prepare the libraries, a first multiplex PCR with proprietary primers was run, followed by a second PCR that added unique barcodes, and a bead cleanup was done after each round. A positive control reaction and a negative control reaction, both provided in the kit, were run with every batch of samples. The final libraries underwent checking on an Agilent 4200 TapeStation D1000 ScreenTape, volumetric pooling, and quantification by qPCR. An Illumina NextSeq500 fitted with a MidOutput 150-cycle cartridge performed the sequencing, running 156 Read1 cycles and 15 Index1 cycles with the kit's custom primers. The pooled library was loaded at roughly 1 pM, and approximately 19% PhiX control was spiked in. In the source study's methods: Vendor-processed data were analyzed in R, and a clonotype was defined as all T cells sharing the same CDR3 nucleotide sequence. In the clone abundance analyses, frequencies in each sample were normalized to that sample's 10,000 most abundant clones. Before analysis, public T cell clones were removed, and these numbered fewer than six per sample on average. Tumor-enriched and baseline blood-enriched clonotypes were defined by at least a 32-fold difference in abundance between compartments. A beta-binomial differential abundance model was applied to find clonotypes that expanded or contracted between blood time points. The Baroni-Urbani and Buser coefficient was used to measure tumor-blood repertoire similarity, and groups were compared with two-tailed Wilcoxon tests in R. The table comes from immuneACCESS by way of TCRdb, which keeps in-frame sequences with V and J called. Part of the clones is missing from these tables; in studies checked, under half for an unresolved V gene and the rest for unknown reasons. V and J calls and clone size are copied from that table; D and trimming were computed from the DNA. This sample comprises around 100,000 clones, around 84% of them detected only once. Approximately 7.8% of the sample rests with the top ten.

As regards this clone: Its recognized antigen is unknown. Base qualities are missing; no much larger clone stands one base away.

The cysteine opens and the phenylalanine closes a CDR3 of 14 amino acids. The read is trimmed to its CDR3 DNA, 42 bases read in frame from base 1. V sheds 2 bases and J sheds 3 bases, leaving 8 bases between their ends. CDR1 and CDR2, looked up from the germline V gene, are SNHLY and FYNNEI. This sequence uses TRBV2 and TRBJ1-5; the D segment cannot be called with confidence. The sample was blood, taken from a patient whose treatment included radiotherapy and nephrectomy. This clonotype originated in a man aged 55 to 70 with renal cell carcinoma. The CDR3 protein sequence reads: CASSERLINQPQHF. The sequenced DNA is TGTGCCAGCAGTGAAAGGCTGATCAATCAGCCCCAGCATTTT.